These T cell receptor beta chains were read from a single sample in a study of identical twins. TCRdb re-called the 5' RACE reads through MiXCR, storing one row per CDR3 protein. Here the sample spans about 1.7 million distinct CDR3 sequences, less than 40% being singletons. Input material: cord blood. These receptors came from a newborn girl in good health. Each CDR3 is given with its conserved first and last residue. A D gene is named only where the DNA matches it firmly. For some rows the clone size is stated as once, few or many, or as a class when expanded; others skip it.

D	length	V	size	J	CDR3	DNA
TRBD2	15	TRBV12-3/TRBV12-4	NA	TRBJ2-7	CASSFILAGAGEQYF	TGTGCCAGCAGTTTCATACTAGCGGGAGCGGGTGAGCAGTACTTC
TRBD2	18	TRBV4-2	many	TRBJ2-3	CASSQEDPGGPDQDTQYF	TGTGCCAGCAGCCAAGAAGATCCGGGAGGGCCGGATCAGGATACGCAGTATTTT
TRBD2	18	TRBV14	few	TRBJ2-3	CASSQDLKLAGRTDTQYF	TGTGCCAGCAGCCAAGATCTGAAGCTAGCGGGTCGCACAGATACGCAGTATTTT
TRBD1	17	TRBV18	NA	TRBJ2-1	CASSPPTGQRTYNEQFF	TGTGCCAGCTCACCACCGACGGGACAGCGAACCTACAATGAGCAGTTCTTC
NA	13	TRBV20-1	NA	TRBJ2-5	CSARDRGMETQYF	TGCAGTGCTAGAGATCGGGGGATGGAGACCCAGTACTTC
NA	13	TRBV2	NA	TRBJ1-6	CASKQSDNSPLHF	TGTGCCAGCAAGCAGAGTGATAATTCACCCCTCCACTTT
TRBD1	15	TRBV4-1	NA	TRBJ1-1	CASSQPYRGNTEAFF	TGCGCCAGCAGCCAGCCTTACAGGGGCAACACTGAAGCTTTCTTT
TRBD2	14	TRBV28	NA	TRBJ2-7	CASSFAGGRYEQYF	TGTGCCAGCAGTTTTGCGGGGGGCCGCTACGAGCAGTACTTC
NA	14	TRBV4-1	once	TRBJ2-4	CAGSHGQVLNIQYF	TGCGCCGGCAGCCACGGACAAGTCTTAAACATTCAGTACTTC
NA	14	TRBV21-1	NA	TRBJ2-7	CASSKIGGVDEQYF	TGTGCCAGCAGCAAAATCGGGGGCGTTGACGAGCAGTACTTC
TRBD1	15	TRBV5-1	many	TRBJ1-6	CASSLGTGNNSPLHF	TGTGCCAGCAGCTTAGGGACAGGGAATAATTCACCCCTCCACTTT
TRBD2	16	TRBV9	NA	TRBJ2-7	CASSVASVAGPYEQYF	TGTGCCAGCAGCGTAGCTTCGGTAGCGGGACCCTACGAGCAGTACTTC
NA	18	TRBV25-1	NA	TRBJ2-1	CASSEPALARGSYNEQFF	TGTGCCAGCAGTGAACCCGCGTTGGCGAGAGGCTCCTACAATGAGCAGTTCTTC
NA	14	TRBV19	few	TRBJ1-6	CASIWAGNNSPLHF	TGTGCCAGTATTTGGGCAGGGAATAATTCACCCCTCCACTTT
NA	18	TRBV7-7	few	TRBJ1-2	CASSPRPPQGKWSYGYTF	TGTGCCAGCAGCCCACGTCCCCCCCAGGGAAAGTGGAGCTATGGCTACACCTTC
TRBD2	16	TRBV12-3/TRBV12-4	NA	TRBJ2-2	CASSPVASGNTGELFF	TGTGCCAGCAGCCCTGTGGCTAGCGGGAACACCGGGGAGCTGTTTTTT
NA	16	TRBV7-9	few	TRBJ2-1	CASSQDEGRGYNEQFF	TGTGCCAGCAGCCAAGACGAGGGAAGGGGGTACAATGAGCAGTTCTTC
NA	13	TRBV4-2	many	TRBJ2-7	CASSQERAYEQYF	TGTGCCAGCAGCCAAGAGCGGGCCTACGAGCAGTACTTC
NA	14	TRBV20-1	NA	TRBJ2-3	CSARVRDSHNTQYF	TGCAGTGCTAGAGTCCGGGACTCCCATAATACGCAGTATTTT
TRBD1	14	TRBV5-1	few	TRBJ2-1	CASSLDRGQDEQFF	TGCGCCAGCAGCTTGGACAGGGGGCAAGATGAGCAGTTCTTC
NA	13	TRBV20-1	few	TRBJ1-4	CSARAGVREKLFF	TGCAGTGCTAGAGCAGGAGTAAGGGAAAAACTGTTTTTT
NA	13	TRBV6-6	NA	TRBJ1-1	CASSYLLNTEAFF	TGTGCCAGCAGTTACCTACTAAACACTGAAGCTTTCTTT
NA	16	TRBV21-1	many	TRBJ1-2	CASSKAGGVPNYGYTF	TGTGCCAGCAGCAAAGCCGGAGGGGTGCCTAACTATGGCTACACCTTC
TRBD1	14	TRBV20-1	NA	TRBJ1-1	CSASPGTGRTEAFF	TGCAGTGCTAGCCCCGGGACAGGGCGGACTGAAGCTTTCTTT
TRBD2	14	TRBV20-1	NA	TRBJ2-3	CSAPSGTSTYTQYF	TGCAGTGCGCCCTCCGGGACTAGCACATATACGCAGTATTTT
TRBD2	16	TRBV5-1	NA	TRBJ2-3	CASSTGLAGTWDTQYF	TGCGCCAGCAGCACCGGACTAGCGGGGACGTGGGATACGCAGTATTTT
TRBD1	17	TRBV10-3	NA	TRBJ1-5	CAISAAGTGVGNQPQHF	TGTGCCATCAGTGCCGCCGGGACAGGGGTCGGCAATCAGCCCCAGCATTTT
NA	14	TRBV24-1	NA	TRBJ1-1	CATSDSRGLAEAFF	TGTGCCACCAGTGATTCCCGGGGTTTAGCCGAAGCTTTCTTT
TRBD2	13	TRBV5-1	NA	TRBJ2-1	CASGVAGNNEQFF	TGCGCCAGCGGGGTAGCGGGGAACAATGAGCAGTTCTTC
NA	14	TRBV4-2	many	TRBJ2-3	CASSQGTDDDTQYF	TGTGCCAGCAGCCAAGGGACCGATGATGATACGCAGTATTTT
TRBD2	16	TRBV2	NA	TRBJ2-1	CASSEEPGLAYNEQFF	TGTGCCAGCAGTGAAGAACCGGGACTAGCCTACAATGAGCAGTTCTTC
TRBD2	15	TRBV11-2	few	TRBJ2-1	CSSSKRASGSNEQFF	TGTTCCAGCAGCAAAAGGGCTAGCGGGAGCAATGAGCAGTTCTTC
TRBD2	16	TRBV4-1	few	TRBJ2-7	CASSLSGTSGRREQYF	TGCGCCAGCAGCCTTAGCGGGACTTCAGGGCGCCGCGAGCAGTACTTC
NA	16	TRBV25-1	NA	TRBJ2-4	CASSGGHLLAKNIQYF	TGTGCCAGCAGTGGAGGGCACCTTCTAGCCAAAAACATTCAGTACTTC
NA	16	TRBV20-1	NA	TRBJ2-2	CSARYAGQKNTRELFF	TGCAGTGCTAGATATGCGGGACAGAAGAACACCAGGGAGCTGTTTTTT
TRBD2	15	TRBV2	once	TRBJ2-2	CASSDKAGRTGELFF	TGTGCCAGCAGTGATAAAGCGGGAAGAACCGGGGAGCTGTTTTTT
NA	15	TRBV4-1	few	TRBJ1-2	CASSQVNGGRYGYTF	TGCGCCAGCAGCCAAGTGAATGGAGGTCGGTATGGCTACACCTTC
NA	12	TRBV28	NA	TRBJ2-1	CASSSPPREQFF	TGTGCCAGCAGTTCCCCCCCGAGGGAGCAGTTCTTC
NA	15	TRBV13	few	TRBJ1-2	CASSFYTEMGYGYTF	TGTGCCAGCAGCTTCTATACAGAGATGGGCTATGGCTACACCTTC
NA	15	TRBV4-1	many	TRBJ2-4	CASSRDILAKNIQYF	TGCGCCAGCAGCCGAGACATTTTAGCCAAAAACATTCAGTACTTC
NA	15	TRBV4-2	NA	TRBJ1-2	CVSSQAGVLNYGYTF	TGTGTCAGCAGCCAAGCAGGAGTGCTTAACTATGGCTACACCTTC
NA	14	TRBV4-2	NA	TRBJ2-2	CASSQARGAGELFF	TGTGCCAGCAGCCAAGCCCGAGGGGCCGGGGAGCTGTTTTTT
NA	14	TRBV29-1	few	TRBJ1-1	CSVEEGTGGVEAFF	TGCAGCGTTGAAGAGGGGACGGGAGGCGTTGAAGCTTTCTTT
NA	16	TRBV7-8	NA	TRBJ1-4	CASSLEASYRNEKLFF	TGTGCCAGCAGCTTAGAGGCCAGCTACCGGAATGAAAAACTGTTTTTT
NA	17	TRBV29-1	few	TRBJ1-2	CSVRGSTGTASDYGYTF	TGCAGCGTCCGAGGGTCCACGGGGACCGCTTCTGACTATGGCTACACCTTC
NA	14	TRBV3-1	few	TRBJ2-3	CASRAGFSTDTQYF	TGTGCCAGCCGGGCGGGATTCAGCACAGATACGCAGTATTTT
NA	11	TRBV3-1	NA	TRBJ1-4	CASSQPGVLFF	TGTGCCAGCAGCCAACCAGGTGTACTGTTTTTT
NA	10	TRBV20-1	few	TRBJ1-2	CSASEYGYTF	TGCAGTGCTAGTGAATATGGCTACACCTTC